This section outlines one T cell receptor (beta chain) sequence together with its context. As yet, its antigen is unknown. These data originate in a study of T cells in Graves' hyperthyroidism and ophthalmopathy. Study-wide results and limits: A model of 13 V-J features distinguished ophthalmopathy from stable hyperthyroidism.

Amplification of TCR beta CDR3 regions was performed using RNA transcripts as template. An initial round of RT-PCR targeting the TCR CDR3 relied on the HTBI primer set. TCRdb itself ran the multiplex PCR reads through MiXCR, one entry per CDR3 protein. The sample lists roughly 500,000 distinct CDR3 sequences, around 42% occurring once. The CDR3 length is 15 residues. Per germline, CDR1 MGHDK and CDR2 SYGVNS. With 3 bases clipped from V and 6 bases from J, the junction kept 11 bases outside the gene matches. The sequencing sample was made of peripheral blood or thyroid tissue (not recorded which). The clonotype was recovered from an adult woman with Graves' disease, either hyperthyroidism or ophthalmopathy (not recorded which). This rearrangement joins TRBV25-1 to TRBJ2-7, with 7 bases identical to TRBD1. CDR3 DNA: TGTGCCAGCAGTGATAATAGGGGGCGAAGGGTCGAGCAGTACTTC. Translation gives CASSDNRGRRVEQYF.